The 9 T cell receptor beta chains in this list originate from one sample, sequenced in a study of T cell responses to AZD1222 COVID-19 vaccine. Profiled with immunoSEQ multiplex PCR; TCRdb holds only in-frame clones, not every one. This repertoire shows more than 85,000 clones, 70% to 85% found once; its top ten account for approximately 21%. The specimen was peripheral blood, collected on day 0 of AZD1222 vaccination. The source of these receptors is an adult in good health.

The chain combines TRBV7-2 with TRBJ1-2; no definite D call. CDR1 and CDR2 (germline): SGHTA, FQGNSA. This CDR3 comprises 13 residues. Trimming removed 5 bases at V and 5 bases at J, with 12 bases between. The CDR3 nucleotides are TGTGCCAGCAGCGCCGACCGGCGGTATGGCTACACCTTC. As protein: CASSADRRYGYTF.

The chain couples TRBV5-5 to TRBJ1-6; TRBD1 agrees at 10 bases. The V gene's germline CDR1 is SGHKS and CDR2 YYEKEE (reference sequence). V lost 0 bases, J lost 10 bases, and 4 bases stayed unmatched. There are 15 residues in the CDR3. The CDR3 loop is CASSLAGDRGSPLHF. CDR3 sequence (DNA): TGTGCCAGCAGCTTGGCCGGGGACAGGGGCTCACCCCTCCACTTT.

The gene calls are TRBV27 and TRBJ2-7; D might be TRBD2 (5 bases). Looked up from germline, CDR1 is MNHEY and CDR2 is SMNVEV (reference sequence). The CDR3 extends over 15 amino acids. V was cut by 6 bases and J by 5 bases, with 20 bases left in between. The CDR3 loop reads CASRAQSTDGDEQYF. As DNA, the CDR3 is TGTGCCAGCAGGGCTCAGAGCACCGACGGGGACGAGCAGTACTTC.

The chain has TRBV28 and TRBJ1-2; D is uncertain. CDR3 size: 13 residues. Trimming cost V 6 bases and J 0 bases, with 8 bases left between them. Germline V gene data show CDR1 as MDHEN and CDR2 as SYDVKM. The CDR3 sequence: CASRPTSNYGYTF. The DNA for the CDR3 is TGTGCCAGCAGGCCTACCTCTAACTATGGCTACACCTTC.

The J gene is TRBJ2-5, the V gene TRBV6-5; possibly TRBD1 for D (5 bases). V lost 5 bases to trimming and J lost 5 bases, with 15 bases between them. Germline loops: CDR1 MNHEY, CDR2 SVGAGI. The CDR3 spans 14 residues. The CDR3 DNA sequence: TGTGCCAGCAGTATGGGGCCCGGGCGGGAGACCCAGTACTTC. Its protein product is CASSMGPGRETQYF.

This clone was picked up a small number of times. V usage is TRBV3-1 (or the pseudogene TRBV3-2) and J usage is TRBJ1-2; D is undetermined. This CDR3 contains 12 residues. CDR1 LGHDT and CDR2 YNNKEL come from the germline V gene (reference sequence). The V gene lost 3 bases and the J gene lost 4 bases, with 6 bases spanning the gap. CDR3 sequence (DNA): TGTGCCAGCAGCCAGGACTTCTATGGCTACACCTTC. This encodes CASSQDFYGYTF.

CDR3 sequence reads: CASSPRLQGGTEAFF. CDR3 bases: TGTGCCAGCAGCCCCCGACTCCAGGGGGGCACTGAAGCTTTCTTT. V gene TRBV5-5 combines with J gene TRBJ1-1; 7 bases fit TRBD1. This CDR3 region has 15 residues. The junction had 10 bases not matched to a gene; V was cut back by 4 bases and J by 4 bases. Germline V gene data show CDR1 as SGHKS and CDR2 as YYEKEE (reference sequence).

This chain connects TRBV10-3 to TRBJ1-3; D uncertain. Germline V gene sequence: CDR1 ENHRY, CDR2 SYGVKD. The germline V and J ends were trimmed by 0 bases and 3 bases, with 9 bases remaining between them. The CDR3 runs to 15 residues. CDR3 amino acids: CAISESKGYGNTIYF. The CDR3 DNA sequence: TGTGCCATCAGTGAGTCGAAGGGTTATGGAAACACCATATATTTT.

The chain combines TRBV7-2 with TRBJ2-1; D unclear. The germline V and J ends were trimmed by 2 bases and 6 bases, with 14 bases remaining between them. CDR3 length: 15 residues. Looked up from germline, CDR1 is SGHTA and CDR2 is FQGNSA. CDR3 loop: CASSLSLAFGNEQFF. The CDR3 nucleotides read TGTGCCAGCAGCTTAAGTTTAGCTTTTGGCAATGAGCAGTTCTTC.